The T cell receptor (beta chain) described here comes from a study of beta chain features in type 1 diabetes. Expressed TCRB transcripts were sequenced because the entire RNA isolate underwent reverse transcription. The repertoire was sequenced with immunoSEQ multiplex PCR; TCRdb's copy has only in-frame clones and lacks some. The profile shows under 500,000 clones, roughly 30% of them singletons. The specimen was naive CD4+ T cells from blood. This sequence was found in a man between 18 and 29 years old in good health.

CDR3 sequence (DNA): TGCAGTGCTAAGGCCTACAATGAGCAGTTCTTC. Its protein product is CSAKAYNEQFF. The J gene is TRBJ2-1, the V gene TRBV20-1; D gene unclear. Trimming shortened V by 4 bases and J by 2 bases, and 3 bases separated the two germline ends. CDR3 length: 11 residues. Per the germline V gene, CDR1 is DFQATT and CDR2 is SNEGSKA (reference sequence).